The 5 T cell receptor beta chains listed next were all sequenced from one sample in a study of cytotoxic CD8 clonotypes in ibrutinib-treated CLL (dated by TCRdb to 2020 to 2022). The sample's time point, from its label and the paper: roughly 23 months on ibrutinib. The library relied on the immunoSEQ multiplex PCR assay. Sourced from immuneACCESS, this table was stored by TCRdb with only in-frame sequences that have V and J called. A share of the clones is absent; for the studies checked, an unresolved V gene accounts for under half, and the remainder has no known explanation. This sample holds roughly 160,000 clones; roughly 80% were observed only once. In total, the top ten clones hold about 5% of the sample. This material consisted of PBMCs, taken after 24 months of ibrutinib treatment. These receptors came from a human donor with chronic lymphocytic leukemia.

CDR3 protein: CSGTFSYEQYF. CDR3 DNA sequence: TGCAGCGGGACGTTCTCCTACGAGCAGTACTTC. This chain connects TRBV29-1 to TRBJ2-7; D ambiguous. Trimming stripped 7 bases from V and 0 bases from J, with 7 bases between. The CDR3 length is 11 residues. The germline V gene has CDR1 SQVTM and CDR2 ANQGSEA.

V and J are TRBV4-1 and TRBJ1-3; 7 bases align to TRBD1. J gave up 0 bases and V 4 bases, and 3 bases lay outside the gene matches. CDR1 is MGHRA and CDR2 is YSYEKL in the germline V gene. CDR3 length: 15 residues. The CDR3 spells CASSPGQHSGNTIYF. The CDR3 DNA reads as TGCGCCAGCAGCCCGGGACAGCACTCTGGAAACACCATATATTTT.

The V and J genes are TRBV4-2 and TRBJ1-5; D gene unclear. The V end was cut by 0 bases, the J end by 7 bases, with 13 bases between. The CDR3 runs 15 residues. The germline V gene has CDR1 LGHNA and CDR2 YNFKEQ. DNA for the CDR3: TGTGCCAGCAGCCAAGAGGCAATTGAACTCCAGCCCCAGCATTTT. Translation: CASSQEAIELQPQHF.

V gene TRBV12-5 combines with J gene TRBJ2-2; D is possibly TRBD2 (6 bases). CDR1 and CDR2 (germline): LGHNT, FRNRAP. The CDR3 has 16 residues. V lost 6 bases to trimming and J lost 5 bases, with 19 bases between them. In DNA form, the CDR3 reads TGTGCTAGTGGACCCACCAACCCGGAGGGAACCGGGGAGCTGTTTTTT. Translated, it gives CASGPTNPEGTGELFF.

Only a few counts were recorded for this clone. V is TRBV5-1 and J is TRBJ1-2; D is undetermined. Deletions cut 6 bases from V and 1 base from J, with 10 bases between. The germline V gene has CDR1 SGHRS and CDR2 YFSETQ. The CDR3 sequence is 13 residues long. CDR3 sequence (DNA): TGCGCCAGCAAGGCAGACGATAACTATGGCTACACCTTC. It encodes CASKADDNYGYTF.